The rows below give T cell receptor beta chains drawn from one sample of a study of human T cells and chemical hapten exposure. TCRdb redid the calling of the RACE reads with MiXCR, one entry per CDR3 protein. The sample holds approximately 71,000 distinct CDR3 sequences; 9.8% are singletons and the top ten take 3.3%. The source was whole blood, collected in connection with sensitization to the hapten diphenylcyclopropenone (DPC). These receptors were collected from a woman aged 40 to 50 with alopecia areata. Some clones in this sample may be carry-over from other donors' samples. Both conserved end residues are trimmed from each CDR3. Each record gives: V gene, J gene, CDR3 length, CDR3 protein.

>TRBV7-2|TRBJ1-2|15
ASSYPKAGAFNYGYT
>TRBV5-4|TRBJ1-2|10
ASSRTGSGYT
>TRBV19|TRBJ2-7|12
ASSRVGASYEQY
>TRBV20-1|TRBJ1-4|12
SASLAGFEEKLF
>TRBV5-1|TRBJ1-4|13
ASSPTQGHLEKLF
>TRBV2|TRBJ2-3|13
ATRRERGVTDTQY
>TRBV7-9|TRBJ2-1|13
ASSSIAGGYNEQF
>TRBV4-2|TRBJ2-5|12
ASSQGQPQETQY
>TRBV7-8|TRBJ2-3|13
ASSSQGTGIDTQY
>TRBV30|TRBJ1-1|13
AWSPPGHLNTEAF
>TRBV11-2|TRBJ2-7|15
ASSLGSGAGLFYEQY
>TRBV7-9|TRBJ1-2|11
ASSFPNNYGYT
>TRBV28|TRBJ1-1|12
ASTRNRRNTEAF
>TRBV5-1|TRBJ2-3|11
ASSSDRTDTQY
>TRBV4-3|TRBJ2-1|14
ASSQVRTSGNNEQF
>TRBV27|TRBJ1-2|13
ASSSSTETNYGYT
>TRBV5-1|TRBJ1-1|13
ASSSGQGLYTEAF
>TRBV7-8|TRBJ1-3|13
ASSLARSSENTIY
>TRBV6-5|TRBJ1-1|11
ASSYGLGTEAF
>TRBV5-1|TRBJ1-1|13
ASSLDRWGSAEAF
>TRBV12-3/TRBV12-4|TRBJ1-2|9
ASSWGSGYT
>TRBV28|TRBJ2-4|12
ASREELAKNIQY
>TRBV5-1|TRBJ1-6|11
ASSPIEDSPLH
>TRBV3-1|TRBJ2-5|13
ASSQDGRGTETQY
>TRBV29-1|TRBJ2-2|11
SVGDSNTGELF
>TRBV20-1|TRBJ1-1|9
SARGQLEAF
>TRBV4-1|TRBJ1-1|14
ASSQVAGQPNTEAF
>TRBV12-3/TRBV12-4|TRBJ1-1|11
ASSFASNTEAF